The text below deals with one T cell receptor beta chain. Its matching antigen is unknown. These data come from a study of shared clonotypes between healthy human individuals. Study findings and constraints: Sharing across four donors was highest in naive CD4 (around 5%) and lowest in memory CD8 (0.4%).

This CDR3 contains 17 residues. V lost 3 bases and J lost 3; bases outside the gene matches: 11. The germline CDR1 and CDR2 sequences are LNHNV and YYDKDF (reference sequence). The authors distributed each subset's genomic DNA evenly over several immunoSEQ plates. Repertoires were generated with immunoSEQ multiplex PCR, while TCRdb's copy carries only in-frame clones and drops some. The sample includes some 350,000 clones, under 80% of them seen just once. All participating donors were Caucasian adults from Nashville, Tennessee. The authors divided CD4+ cells into CD45RA+ naive and CD45RA-negative memory subsets.

This TCR was recovered from a man aged 30-40 years in good health. The chain recombines TRBV15 with TRBJ2-5; 9 positions agree with TRBD1. The sample was memory CD4+ T cells sorted from blood. Specified subset: CD45RA-negative fraction. Here the CDR3 DNA reads TGTGCCACCAGCAGGGGGGAGGGGACAGGGAAAGAAGAGACCCAGTACTTC. Residues: CATSRGEGTGKEETQYF.